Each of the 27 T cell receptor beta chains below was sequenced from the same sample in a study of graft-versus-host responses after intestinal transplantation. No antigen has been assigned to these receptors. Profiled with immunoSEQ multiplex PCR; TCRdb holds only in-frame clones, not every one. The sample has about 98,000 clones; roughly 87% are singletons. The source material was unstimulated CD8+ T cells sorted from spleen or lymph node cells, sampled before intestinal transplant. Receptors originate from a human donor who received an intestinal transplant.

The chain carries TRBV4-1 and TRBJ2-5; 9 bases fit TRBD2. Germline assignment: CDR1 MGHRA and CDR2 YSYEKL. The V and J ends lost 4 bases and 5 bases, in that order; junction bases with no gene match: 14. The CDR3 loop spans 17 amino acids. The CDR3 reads CASSPYVSGSGAETQYF. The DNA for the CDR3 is TGCGCCAGCAGCCCTTACGTTAGCGGGAGTGGCGCGGAGACCCAGTACTTC.

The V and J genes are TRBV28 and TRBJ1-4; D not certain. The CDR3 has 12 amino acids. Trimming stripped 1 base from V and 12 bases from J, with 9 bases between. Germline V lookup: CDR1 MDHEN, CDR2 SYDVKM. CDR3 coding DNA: TGTGCCAGCAGTTTATCCCCCGCAGAACTGTTTTTT. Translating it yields CASSLSPAELFF.

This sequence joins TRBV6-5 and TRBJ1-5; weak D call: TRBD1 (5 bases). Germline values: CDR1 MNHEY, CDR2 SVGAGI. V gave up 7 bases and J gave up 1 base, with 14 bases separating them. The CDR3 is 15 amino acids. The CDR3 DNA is TGTGCCAGCATTATACTCCGGGGCAGCAATCAGCCCCAGCATTTT. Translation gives CASIILRGSNQPQHF.

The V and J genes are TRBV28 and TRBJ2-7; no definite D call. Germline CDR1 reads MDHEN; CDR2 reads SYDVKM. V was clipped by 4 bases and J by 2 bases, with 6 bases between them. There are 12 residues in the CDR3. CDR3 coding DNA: TGTGCCAGCAGTTCCAAGGCCTACGAGCAGTACTTC. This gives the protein CASSSKAYEQYF.

CDR3 in DNA: TGTGCCAGCAGTGGGGGGGTACAGGGTAGCAATCAGCCCCAGCATTTT. Its translation is CASSGGVQGSNQPQHF. The chain uses TRBV2 and TRBJ1-5; a possible D gene is TRBD1 (6 bases). The CDR3 extends over 16 amino acids. Germline lookup yields CDR1 SNHLY and CDR2 FYNNEI. The V end lost 4 bases, the J end lost 0 bases, and 13 bases lay between the germline ends.

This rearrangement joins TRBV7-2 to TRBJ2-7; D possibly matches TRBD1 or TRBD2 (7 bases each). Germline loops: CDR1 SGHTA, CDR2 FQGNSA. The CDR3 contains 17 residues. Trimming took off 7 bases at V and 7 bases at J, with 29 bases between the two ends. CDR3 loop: CASTPGGVREFREEQYF. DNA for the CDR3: TGTGCCAGCACCCCAGGGGGGGTCCGGGAATTCCGTGAGGAGCAGTACTTC.

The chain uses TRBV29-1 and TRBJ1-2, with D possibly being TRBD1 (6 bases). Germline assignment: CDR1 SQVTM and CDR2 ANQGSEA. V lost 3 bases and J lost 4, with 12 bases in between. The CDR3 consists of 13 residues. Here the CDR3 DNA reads TGCAGCGTTGACGCCGGGACAAGCTATGGCTACACCTTC. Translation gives CSVDAGTSYGYTF.

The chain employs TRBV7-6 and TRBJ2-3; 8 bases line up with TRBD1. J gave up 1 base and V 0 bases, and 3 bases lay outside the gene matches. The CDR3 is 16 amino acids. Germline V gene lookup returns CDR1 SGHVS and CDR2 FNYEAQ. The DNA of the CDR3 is TGTGCCAGCAGCTTAGCCGGACAGGGCGGCACAGATACGCAGTATTTT. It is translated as CASSLAGQGGTDTQYF.

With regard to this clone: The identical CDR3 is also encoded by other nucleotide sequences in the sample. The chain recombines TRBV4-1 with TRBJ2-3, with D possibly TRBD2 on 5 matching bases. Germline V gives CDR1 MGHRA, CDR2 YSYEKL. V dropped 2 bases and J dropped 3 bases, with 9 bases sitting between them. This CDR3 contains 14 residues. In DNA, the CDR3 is TGCGCCAGCAGCCAATCGGGGAGTACAGATACGCAGTATTTT. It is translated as CASSQSGSTDTQYF.

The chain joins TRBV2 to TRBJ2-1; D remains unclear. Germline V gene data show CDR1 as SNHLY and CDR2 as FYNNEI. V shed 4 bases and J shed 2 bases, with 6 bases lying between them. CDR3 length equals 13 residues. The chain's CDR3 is CASSGVPYNEQFF. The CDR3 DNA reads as TGTGCCAGCAGTGGGGTTCCCTACAATGAGCAGTTCTTC. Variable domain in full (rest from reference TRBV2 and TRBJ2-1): EPEVTQTPSHQVTQMGQEVILRCVPISNHLYFYWYRQILGQKVEFLVSFYNNEISEKSEIFDDQFSVERPDGSNFTLKIRSTKLEDSAMYFCASSGVPYNEQFFGPGTRLTVL.

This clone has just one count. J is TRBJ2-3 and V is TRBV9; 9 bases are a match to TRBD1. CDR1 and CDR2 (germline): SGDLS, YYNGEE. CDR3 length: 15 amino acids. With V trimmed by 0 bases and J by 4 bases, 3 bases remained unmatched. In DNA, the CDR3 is TGTGCCAGCAGCGTAGCCGGGACAGGGTCAGATACGCAGTATTTT. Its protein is CASSVAGTGSDTQYF.

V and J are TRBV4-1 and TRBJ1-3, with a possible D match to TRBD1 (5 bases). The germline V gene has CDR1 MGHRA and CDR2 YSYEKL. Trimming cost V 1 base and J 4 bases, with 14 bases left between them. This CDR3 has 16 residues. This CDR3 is CASSQGVLGAGNTIYF. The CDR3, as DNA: TGCGCCAGCAGCCAAGGAGTACTAGGGGCCGGAAACACCATATATTTT.

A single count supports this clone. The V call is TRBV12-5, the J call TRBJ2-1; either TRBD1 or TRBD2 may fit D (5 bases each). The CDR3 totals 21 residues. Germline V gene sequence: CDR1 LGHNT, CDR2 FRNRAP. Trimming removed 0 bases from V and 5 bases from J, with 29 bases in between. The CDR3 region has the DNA TGTGCTAGTGGTTTGGTAGGCGTCTGGGGGACCCCGCGGCACGCGCACAATGAGCAGTTCTTC. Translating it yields CASGLVGVWGTPRHAHNEQFF.

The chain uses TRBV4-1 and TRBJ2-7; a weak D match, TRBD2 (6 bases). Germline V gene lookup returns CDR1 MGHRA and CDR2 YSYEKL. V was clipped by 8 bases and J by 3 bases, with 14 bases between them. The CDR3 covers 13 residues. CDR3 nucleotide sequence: TGCGCCAGCGTCGGGGGTGATAGCTACGAGCAGTACTTC. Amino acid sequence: CASVGGDSYEQYF.

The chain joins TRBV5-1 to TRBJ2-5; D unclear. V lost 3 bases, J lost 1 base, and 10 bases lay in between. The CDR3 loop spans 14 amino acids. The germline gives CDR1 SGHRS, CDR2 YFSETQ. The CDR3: CASSYWPIQETQYF. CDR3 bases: TGCGCCAGCAGCTATTGGCCGATCCAAGAGACCCAGTACTTC.

CDR3 in amino acids: CASSRQGSGNTIYF. In DNA form, the CDR3 reads TGCGCCAGCAGCAGACAGGGGTCTGGAAACACCATATATTTT. The V and J genes are TRBV5-1 and TRBJ1-3; 8 positions agree with TRBD1. The V and J ends lost 4 bases and 1 base, in that order; junction bases with no gene match: 1. This CDR3 comprises 14 residues. Looked up from germline, CDR1 is SGHRS and CDR2 is YFSETQ.

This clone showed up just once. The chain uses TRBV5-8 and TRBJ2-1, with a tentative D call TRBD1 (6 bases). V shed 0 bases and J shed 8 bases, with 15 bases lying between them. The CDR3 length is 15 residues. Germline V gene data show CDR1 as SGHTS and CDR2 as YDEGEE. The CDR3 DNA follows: TGTGCCAGCAGCTTGGAAATAGGGCCAGGGGATGAGCAGTTCTTC. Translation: CASSLEIGPGDEQFF.

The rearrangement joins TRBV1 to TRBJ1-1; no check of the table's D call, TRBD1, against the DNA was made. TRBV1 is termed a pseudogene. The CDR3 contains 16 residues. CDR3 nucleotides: TGCACCAGCAGCCCAACGTGGGACAGGGGGAACACTGAAGCTTTCTTT. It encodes CTSSPTWDRGNTEAFF.

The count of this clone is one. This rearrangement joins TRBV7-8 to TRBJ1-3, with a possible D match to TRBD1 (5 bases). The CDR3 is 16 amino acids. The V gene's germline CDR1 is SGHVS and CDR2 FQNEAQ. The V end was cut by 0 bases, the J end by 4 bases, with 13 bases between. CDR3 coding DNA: TGTGCCAGCAGCTTAGCGCAAAGGGGTACGGGAAACACCATATATTTT. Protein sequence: CASSLAQRGTGNTIYF.

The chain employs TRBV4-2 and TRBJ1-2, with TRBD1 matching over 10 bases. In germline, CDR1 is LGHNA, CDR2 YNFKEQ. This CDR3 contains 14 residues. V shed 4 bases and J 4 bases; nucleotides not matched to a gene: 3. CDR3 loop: CASSLGTGAYGYTF. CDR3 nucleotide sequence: TGTGCCAGCAGCCTCGGGACAGGGGCCTATGGCTACACCTTC.

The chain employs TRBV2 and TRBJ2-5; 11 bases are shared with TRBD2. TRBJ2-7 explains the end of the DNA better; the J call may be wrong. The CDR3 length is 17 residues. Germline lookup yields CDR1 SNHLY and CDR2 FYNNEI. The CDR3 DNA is TGTGCCAGCAGGGCCGGGACTAGCGGCATCCCCCAATACGAGCAGTACTTC. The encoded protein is CASRAGTSGIPQYEQYF.

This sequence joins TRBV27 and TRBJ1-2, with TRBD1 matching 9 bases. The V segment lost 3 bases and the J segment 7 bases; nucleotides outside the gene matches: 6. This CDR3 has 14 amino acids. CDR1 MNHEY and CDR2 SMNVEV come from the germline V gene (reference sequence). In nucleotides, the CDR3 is TGTGCCAGCAGTTTGTCGGGGACAGGGAGTGGCTACACCTTC. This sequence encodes CASSLSGTGSGYTF.

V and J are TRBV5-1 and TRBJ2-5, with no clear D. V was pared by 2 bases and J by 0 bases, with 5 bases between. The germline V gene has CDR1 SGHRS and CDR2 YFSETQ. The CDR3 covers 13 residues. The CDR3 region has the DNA TGCGCCAGCAGCTTACGTTACCAAGAGACCCAGTACTTC. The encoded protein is CASSLRYQETQYF.

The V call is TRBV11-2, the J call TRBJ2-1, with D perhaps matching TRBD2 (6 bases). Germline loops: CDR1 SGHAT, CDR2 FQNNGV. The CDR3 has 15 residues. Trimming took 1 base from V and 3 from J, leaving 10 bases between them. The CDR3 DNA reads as TGTGCCAGCAGCTTAGGGCTAGCGTACTACAATGAGCAGTTCTTC. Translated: CASSLGLAYYNEQFF.

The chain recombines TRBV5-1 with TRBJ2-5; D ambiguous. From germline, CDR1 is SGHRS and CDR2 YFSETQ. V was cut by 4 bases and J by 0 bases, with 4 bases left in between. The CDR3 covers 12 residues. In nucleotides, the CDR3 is TGCGCCAGCAGCCACTACCAAGAGACCCAGTACTTC. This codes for CASSHYQETQYF.

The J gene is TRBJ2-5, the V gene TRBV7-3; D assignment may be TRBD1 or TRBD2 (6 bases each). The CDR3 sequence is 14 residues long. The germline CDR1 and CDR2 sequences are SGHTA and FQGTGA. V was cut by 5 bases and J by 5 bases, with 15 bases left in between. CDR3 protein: CASSLTGGVETQYF. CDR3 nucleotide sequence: TGTGCCAGCAGCCTGACAGGAGGGGTGGAGACCCAGTACTTC.

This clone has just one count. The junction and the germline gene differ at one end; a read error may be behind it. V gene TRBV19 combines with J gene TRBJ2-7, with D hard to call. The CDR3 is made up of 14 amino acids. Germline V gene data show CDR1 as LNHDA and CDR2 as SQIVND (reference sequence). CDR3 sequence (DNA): TGTGCCAGTAGTACTACCGGGCAATCCTACGGGCAGTACTTC. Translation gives CASSTTGQSYGQYF.